Reported below is one T cell receptor beta chain. The antigen is undetermined. V was trimmed by 4 bases and J by 4 bases, leaving 12 bases between them. The CDR3 extends over 14 amino acids. CDR1 is SEHNR, CDR2 FQNEAQ, per germline (reference sequence). This entry belongs to a study of vaccination effects on CD4 cells after COVID-19. Study overall: Post-vaccine sampling occurred a median 72 days after the second dose.

Profiled with immunoSEQ multiplex PCR; TCRdb holds only in-frame clones, not every one. The data show 25,000 to 35,000 clones, approximately 69% seen once. Before sequencing, viral peptide pools were used by the ViraFEST assay to expand antigen-specific CD4+ T cells. Following an approximately 11-day culture, CD4+ T cells were purified. Subjects were given two BNT162b2 or mRNA-1273 vaccine doses. Vaccine recipients lacked prior SARS-CoV-2 infection and had negative nucleocapsid antibodies. A density of around 2 million PBMC per well was used; these cells were cultured with roughly 10 IU/ml IL-2 and about 9.5 ug/ml peptides. IL-2 medium supplanted half the medium on days 3 and 7.

The chain has TRBV7-9 and TRBJ2-3, with D tentatively TRBD1 (7 bases). The source is a human donor who received a COVID-19 vaccine. The material sequenced was CD4+ T cells from PBMCs cultured with SARS-CoV-2 spike peptides, taken after COVID-19 vaccination. CDR3 nucleotide sequence: TGTGCCAGCAGCTCCAGGGGGGTGGCAGATACGCAGTATTTT. Translated, it gives CASSSRGVADTQYF.